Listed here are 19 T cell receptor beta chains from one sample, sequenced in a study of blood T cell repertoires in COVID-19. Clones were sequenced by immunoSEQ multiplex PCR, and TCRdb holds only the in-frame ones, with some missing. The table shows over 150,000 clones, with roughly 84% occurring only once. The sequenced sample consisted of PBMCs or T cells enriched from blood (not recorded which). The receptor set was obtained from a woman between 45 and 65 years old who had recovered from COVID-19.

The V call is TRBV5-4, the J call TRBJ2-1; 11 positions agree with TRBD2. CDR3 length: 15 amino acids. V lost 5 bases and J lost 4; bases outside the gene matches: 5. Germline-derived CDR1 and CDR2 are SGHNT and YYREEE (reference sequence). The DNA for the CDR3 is TGTGCCAGCAGGGGGATAGCGGGAGGGTACAATGAGCAGTTCTTC. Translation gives CASRGIAGGYNEQFF.

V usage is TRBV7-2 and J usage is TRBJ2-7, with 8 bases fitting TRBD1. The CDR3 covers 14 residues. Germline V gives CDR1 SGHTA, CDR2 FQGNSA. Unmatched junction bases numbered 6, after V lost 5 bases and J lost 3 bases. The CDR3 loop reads CASSDRGLVYEQYF. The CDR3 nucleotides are TGTGCCAGCAGCGACAGGGGTCTGGTCTACGAGCAGTACTTC.

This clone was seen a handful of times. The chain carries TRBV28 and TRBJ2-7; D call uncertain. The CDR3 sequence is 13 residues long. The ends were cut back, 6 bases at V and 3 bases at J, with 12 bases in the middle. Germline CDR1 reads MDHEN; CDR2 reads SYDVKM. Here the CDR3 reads CASSLIDNYEQYF. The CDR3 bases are TGTGCCAGCAGCCTCATCGACAACTACGAGCAGTACTTC.

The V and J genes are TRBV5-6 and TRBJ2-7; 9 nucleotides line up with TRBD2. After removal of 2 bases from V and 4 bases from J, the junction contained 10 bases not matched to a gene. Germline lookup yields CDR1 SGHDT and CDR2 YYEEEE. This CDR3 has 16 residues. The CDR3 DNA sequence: TGTGCCAGCAGCTTCGGAGTAGCGGGAGCTCGGTACGAGCAGTACTTC. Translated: CASSFGVAGARYEQYF.

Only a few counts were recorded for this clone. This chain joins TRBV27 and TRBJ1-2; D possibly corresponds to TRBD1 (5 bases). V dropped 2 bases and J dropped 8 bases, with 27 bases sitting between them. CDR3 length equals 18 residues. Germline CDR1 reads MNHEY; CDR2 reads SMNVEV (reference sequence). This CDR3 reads CASSLAGLNTPGREGYTF. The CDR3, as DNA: TGTGCCAGCAGTTTAGCCGGCCTAAACACACCGGGGCGGGAGGGCTACACCTTC.

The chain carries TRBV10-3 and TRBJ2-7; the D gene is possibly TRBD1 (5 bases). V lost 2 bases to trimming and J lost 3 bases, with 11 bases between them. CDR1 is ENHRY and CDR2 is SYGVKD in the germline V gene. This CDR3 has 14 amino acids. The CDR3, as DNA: TGTGCCATCAGTGAGACAGGTTCCTACTACGAGCAGTACTTC. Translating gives CAISETGSYYEQYF.

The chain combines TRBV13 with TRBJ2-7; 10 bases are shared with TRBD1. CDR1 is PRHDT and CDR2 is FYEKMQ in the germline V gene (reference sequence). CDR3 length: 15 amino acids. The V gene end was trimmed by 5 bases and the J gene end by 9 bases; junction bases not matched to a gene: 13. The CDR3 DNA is TGTGCCAGCAGCCCGACAGGGGGCGAACCCCCGGGGCAGTACTTC. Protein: CASSPTGGEPPGQYF.

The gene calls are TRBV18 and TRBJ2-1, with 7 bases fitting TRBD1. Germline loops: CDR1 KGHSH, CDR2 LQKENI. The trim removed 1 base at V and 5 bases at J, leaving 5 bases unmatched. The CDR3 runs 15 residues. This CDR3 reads CASSPRDRDNNEQFF. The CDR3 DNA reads TGTGCCAGCTCACCACGGGACAGAGACAACAATGAGCAGTTCTTC.

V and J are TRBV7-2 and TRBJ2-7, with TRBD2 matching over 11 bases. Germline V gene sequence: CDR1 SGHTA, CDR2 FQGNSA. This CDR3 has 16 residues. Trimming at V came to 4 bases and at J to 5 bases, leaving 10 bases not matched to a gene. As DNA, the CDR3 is TGTGCCAGCAGCTCTTTGGGTAGCGGGAGGGACAACGAGCAGTACTTC. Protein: CASSSLGSGRDNEQYF.

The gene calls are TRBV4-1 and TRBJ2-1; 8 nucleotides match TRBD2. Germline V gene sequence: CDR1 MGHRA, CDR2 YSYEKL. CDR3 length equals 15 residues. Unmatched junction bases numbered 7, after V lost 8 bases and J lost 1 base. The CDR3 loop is CASGRGLVSYNEQFF. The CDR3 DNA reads TGCGCCAGCGGAAGGGGACTAGTGTCCTACAATGAGCAGTTCTTC.

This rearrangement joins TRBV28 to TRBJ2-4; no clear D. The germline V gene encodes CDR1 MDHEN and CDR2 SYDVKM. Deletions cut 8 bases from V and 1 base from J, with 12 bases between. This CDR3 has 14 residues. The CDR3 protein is CASSPPGAKNIQYF. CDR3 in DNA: TGTGCCAGCTCCCCCCCCGGGGCCAAAAACATTCAGTACTTC.

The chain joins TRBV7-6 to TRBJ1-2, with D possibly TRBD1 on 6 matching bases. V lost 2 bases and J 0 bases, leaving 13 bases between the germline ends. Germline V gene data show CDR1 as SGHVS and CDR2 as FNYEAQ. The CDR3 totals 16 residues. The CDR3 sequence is CASSLYMDRPNYGYTF. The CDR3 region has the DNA TGTGCCAGCAGCTTATATATGGACAGACCTAACTATGGCTACACCTTC.

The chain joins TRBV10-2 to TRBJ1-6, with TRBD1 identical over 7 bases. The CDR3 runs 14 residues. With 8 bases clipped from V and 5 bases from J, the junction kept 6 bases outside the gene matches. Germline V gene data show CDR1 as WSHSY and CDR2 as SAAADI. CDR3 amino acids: CASLDRFNNSPLHF. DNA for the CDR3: TGCGCCAGCTTGGACAGGTTTAATAATTCACCCCTCCACTTT.

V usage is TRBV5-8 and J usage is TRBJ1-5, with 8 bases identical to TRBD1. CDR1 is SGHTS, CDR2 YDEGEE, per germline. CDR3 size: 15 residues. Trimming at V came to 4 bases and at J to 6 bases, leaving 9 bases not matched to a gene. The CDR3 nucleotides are TGTGCCAGCAGCCGACACCAGGGGGCAGGTCAGCCCCAGCATTTT. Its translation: CASSRHQGAGQPQHF.

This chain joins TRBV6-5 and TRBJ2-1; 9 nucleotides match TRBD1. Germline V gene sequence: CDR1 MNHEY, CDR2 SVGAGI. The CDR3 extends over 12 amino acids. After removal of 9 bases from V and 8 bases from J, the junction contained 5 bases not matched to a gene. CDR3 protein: CASMDRGDEQFF. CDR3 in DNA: TGTGCCAGTATGGACAGGGGCGATGAGCAGTTCTTC.

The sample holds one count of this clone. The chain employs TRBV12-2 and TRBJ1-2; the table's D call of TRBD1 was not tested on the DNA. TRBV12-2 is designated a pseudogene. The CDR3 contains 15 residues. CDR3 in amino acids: CASRQRLGQGGGYTF. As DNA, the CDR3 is TGTGCAAGTCGCCAACGGCTGGGGCAGGGCGGCGGCTACACCTTC.

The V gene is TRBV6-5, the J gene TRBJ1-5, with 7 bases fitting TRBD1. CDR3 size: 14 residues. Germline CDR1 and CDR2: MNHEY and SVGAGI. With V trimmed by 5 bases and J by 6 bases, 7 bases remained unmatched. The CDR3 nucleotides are TGTGCCAGCAGTCCCTCGACAGGGAGTCAGCCCCAGCATTTT. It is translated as CASSPSTGSQPQHF.

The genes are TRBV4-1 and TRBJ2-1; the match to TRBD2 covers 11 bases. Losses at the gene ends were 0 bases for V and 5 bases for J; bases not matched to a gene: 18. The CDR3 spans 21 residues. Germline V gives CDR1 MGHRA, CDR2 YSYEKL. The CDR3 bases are TGCGCCAGCAGCCAAGAAGTCCAGGGTAGCGGGAGGGCCACGTGGCACAATGAGCAGTTCTTC. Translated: CASSQEVQGSGRATWHNEQFF.

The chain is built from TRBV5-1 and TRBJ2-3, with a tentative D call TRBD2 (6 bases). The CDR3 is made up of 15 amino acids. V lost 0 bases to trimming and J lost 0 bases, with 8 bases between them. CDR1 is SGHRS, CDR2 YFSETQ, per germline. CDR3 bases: TGCGCCAGCAGCTTGGCCGGGACTAGCACAGATACGCAGTATTTT. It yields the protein CASSLAGTSTDTQYF.